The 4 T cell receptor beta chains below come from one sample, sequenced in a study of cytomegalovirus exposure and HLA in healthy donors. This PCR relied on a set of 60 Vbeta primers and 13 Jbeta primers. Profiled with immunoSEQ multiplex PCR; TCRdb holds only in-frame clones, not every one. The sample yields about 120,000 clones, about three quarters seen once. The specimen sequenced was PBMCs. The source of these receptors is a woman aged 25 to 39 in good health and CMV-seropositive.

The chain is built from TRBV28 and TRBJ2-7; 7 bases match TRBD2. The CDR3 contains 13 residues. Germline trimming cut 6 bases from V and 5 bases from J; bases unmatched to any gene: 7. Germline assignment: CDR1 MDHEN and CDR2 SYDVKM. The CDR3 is CASSPGGGNEQYF. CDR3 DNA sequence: TGTGCCAGCAGCCCCGGCGGGGGTAACGAGCAGTACTTC.

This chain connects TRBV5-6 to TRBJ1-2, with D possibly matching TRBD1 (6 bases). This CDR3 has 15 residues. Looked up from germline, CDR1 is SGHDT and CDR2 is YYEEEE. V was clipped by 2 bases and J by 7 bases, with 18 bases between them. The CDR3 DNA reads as TGTGCCAGCAGCTTCGGCTCGGGCAGGGGCCCTGGCTACACCTTC. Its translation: CASSFGSGRGPGYTF.

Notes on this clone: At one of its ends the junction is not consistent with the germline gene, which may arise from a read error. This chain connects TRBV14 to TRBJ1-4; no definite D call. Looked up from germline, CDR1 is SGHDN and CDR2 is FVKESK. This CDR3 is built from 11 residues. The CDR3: CASSPRAGLLF. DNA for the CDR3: TGTGCCAGCAGCCCCCGGGCGGGATTGCTTTTT.

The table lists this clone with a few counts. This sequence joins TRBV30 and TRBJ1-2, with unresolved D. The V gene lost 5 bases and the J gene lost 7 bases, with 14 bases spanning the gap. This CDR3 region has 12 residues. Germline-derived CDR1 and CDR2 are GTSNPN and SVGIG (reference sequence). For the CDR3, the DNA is TGTGCCTGGGAGCGTGGGTGGTTTGGCTACACCTTC. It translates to CAWERGWFGYTF.